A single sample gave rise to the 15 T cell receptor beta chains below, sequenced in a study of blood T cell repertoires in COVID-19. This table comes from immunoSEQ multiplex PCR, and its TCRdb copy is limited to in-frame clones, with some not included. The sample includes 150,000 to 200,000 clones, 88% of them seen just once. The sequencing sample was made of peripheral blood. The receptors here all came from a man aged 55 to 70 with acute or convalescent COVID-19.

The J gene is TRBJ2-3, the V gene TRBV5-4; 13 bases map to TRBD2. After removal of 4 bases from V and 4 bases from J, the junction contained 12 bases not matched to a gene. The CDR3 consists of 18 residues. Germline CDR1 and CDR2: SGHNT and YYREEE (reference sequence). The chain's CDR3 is CASSLSSTSGGRADTQYF. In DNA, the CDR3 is TGTGCCAGCAGCCTCTCCTCGACTAGCGGGGGGCGGGCAGATACGCAGTATTTT.

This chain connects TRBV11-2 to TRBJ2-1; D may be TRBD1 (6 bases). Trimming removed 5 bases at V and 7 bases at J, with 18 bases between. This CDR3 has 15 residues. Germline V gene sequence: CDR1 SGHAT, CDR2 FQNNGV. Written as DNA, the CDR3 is TGTGCCAGCAGCCGGACAGACGTGGTGCGGAATGAGCAGTTCTTC. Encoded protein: CASSRTDVVRNEQFF.

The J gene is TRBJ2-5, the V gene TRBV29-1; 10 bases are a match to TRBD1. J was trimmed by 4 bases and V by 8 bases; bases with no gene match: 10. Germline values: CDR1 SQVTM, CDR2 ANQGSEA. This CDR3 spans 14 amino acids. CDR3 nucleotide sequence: TGCAGCCCCGGTAGGGACAGGGGACCAGAGACCCAGTACTTC. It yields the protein CSPGRDRGPETQYF.

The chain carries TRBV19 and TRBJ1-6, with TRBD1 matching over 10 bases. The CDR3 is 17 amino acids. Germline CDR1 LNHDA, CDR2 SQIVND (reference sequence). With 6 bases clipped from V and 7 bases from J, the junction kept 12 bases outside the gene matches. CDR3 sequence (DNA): TGTGCCAGTAGACATCCGGGACAGGGGATCGGGAATTCACCCCTCCACTTT. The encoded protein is CASRHPGQGIGNSPLHF.

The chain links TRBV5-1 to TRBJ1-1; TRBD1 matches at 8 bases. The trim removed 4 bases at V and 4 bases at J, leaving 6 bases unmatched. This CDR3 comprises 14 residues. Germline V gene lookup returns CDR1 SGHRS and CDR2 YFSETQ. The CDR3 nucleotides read TGCGCCAGCAGCCCCCAGGGGGCGAGCACTGAAGCTTTCTTT. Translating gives CASSPQGASTEAFF.

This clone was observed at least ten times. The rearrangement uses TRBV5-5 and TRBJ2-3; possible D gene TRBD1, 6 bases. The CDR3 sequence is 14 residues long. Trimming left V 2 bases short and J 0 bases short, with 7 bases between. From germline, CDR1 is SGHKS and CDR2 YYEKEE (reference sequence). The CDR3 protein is CASSFTGSTDTQYF. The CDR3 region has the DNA TGTGCCAGCAGCTTTACAGGGAGCACAGATACGCAGTATTTT.

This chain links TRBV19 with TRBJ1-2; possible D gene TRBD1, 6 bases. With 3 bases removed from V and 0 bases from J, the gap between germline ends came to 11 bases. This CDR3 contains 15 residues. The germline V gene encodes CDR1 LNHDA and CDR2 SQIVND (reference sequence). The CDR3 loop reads CASSIQGPSNYGYTF. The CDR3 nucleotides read TGTGCCAGTAGTATCCAGGGGCCCTCTAACTATGGCTACACCTTC.

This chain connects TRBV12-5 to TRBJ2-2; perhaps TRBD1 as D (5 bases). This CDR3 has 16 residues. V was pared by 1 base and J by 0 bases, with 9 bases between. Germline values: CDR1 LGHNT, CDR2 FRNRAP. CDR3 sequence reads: CASGLGRQTNTGELFF. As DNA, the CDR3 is TGTGCTAGTGGTTTGGGAAGACAGACGAACACCGGGGAGCTGTTTTTT.

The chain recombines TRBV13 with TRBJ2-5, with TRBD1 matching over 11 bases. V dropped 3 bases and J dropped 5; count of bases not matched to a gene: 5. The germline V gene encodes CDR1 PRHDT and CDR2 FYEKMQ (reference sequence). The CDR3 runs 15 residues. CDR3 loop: CASSFGQGAGETQYF. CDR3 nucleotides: TGTGCCAGCAGCTTTGGACAGGGGGCAGGGGAGACCCAGTACTTC.

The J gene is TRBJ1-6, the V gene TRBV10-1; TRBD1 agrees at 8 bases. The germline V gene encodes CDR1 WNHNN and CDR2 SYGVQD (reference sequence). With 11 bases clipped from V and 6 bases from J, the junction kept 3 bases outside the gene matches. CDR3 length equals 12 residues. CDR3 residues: CASGQGNSPLHF. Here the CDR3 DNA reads TGCGCCTCTGGACAGGGTAATTCACCCCTCCACTTT.

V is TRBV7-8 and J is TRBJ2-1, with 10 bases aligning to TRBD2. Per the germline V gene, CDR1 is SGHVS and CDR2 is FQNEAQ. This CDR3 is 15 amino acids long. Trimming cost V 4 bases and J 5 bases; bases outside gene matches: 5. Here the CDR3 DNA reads TGTGCCAGCAGCTCCAGCGGGGGGGCTAACAATGAGCAGTTCTTC. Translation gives CASSSSGGANNEQFF.

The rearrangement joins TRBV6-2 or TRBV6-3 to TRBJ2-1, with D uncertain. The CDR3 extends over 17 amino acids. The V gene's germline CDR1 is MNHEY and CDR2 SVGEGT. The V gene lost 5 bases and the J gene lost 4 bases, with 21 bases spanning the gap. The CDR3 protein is CASSPPRRSGNYNEQFF. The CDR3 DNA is TGTGCCAGCAGTCCCCCCCGCAGGTCTGGAAATTACAATGAGCAGTTCTTC.

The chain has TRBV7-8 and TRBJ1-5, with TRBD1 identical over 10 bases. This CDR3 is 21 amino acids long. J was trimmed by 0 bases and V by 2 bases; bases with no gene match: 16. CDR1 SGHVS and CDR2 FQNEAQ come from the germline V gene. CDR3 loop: CASSLKGPPGQGSGSNQPQHF. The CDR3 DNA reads TGTGCCAGCAGCTTAAAAGGGCCCCCGGGACAGGGGTCGGGTAGCAATCAGCCCCAGCATTTT.

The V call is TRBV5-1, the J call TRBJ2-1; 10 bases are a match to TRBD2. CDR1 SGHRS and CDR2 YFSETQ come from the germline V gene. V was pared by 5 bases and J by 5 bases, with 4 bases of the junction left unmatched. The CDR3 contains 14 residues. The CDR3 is CASSLAGAHNEQFF. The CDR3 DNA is TGCGCCAGCAGTCTAGCGGGGGCCCACAATGAGCAGTTCTTC.

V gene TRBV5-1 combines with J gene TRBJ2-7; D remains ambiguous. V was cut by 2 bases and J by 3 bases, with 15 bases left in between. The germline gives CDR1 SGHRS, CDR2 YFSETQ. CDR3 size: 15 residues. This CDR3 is CASSFLPGPRYEQYF. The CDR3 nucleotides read TGCGCCAGCAGCTTCCTCCCGGGTCCGCGCTACGAGCAGTACTTC.